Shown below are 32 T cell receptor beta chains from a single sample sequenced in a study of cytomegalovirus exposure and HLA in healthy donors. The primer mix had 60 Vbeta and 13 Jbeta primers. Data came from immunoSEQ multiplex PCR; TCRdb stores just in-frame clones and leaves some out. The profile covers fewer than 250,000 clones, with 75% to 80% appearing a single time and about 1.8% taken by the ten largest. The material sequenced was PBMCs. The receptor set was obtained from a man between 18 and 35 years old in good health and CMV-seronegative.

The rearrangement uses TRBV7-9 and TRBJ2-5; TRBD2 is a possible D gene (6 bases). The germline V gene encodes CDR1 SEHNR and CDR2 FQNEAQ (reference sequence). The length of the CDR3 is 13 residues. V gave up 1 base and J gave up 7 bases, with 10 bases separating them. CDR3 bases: TGTGCCAGCAGCTTAGGGGAGGAGGGGACCCAGTACTTC. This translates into CASSLGEEGTQYF.

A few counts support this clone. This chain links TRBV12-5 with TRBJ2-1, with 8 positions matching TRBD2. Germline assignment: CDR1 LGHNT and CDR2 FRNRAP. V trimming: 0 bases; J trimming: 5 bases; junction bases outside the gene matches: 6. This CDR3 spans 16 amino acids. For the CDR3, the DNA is TGTGCTAGTGGTTTGGTCGGGGGGGCTGGGGACAATGAGCAGTTCTTC. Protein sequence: CASGLVGGAGDNEQFF.

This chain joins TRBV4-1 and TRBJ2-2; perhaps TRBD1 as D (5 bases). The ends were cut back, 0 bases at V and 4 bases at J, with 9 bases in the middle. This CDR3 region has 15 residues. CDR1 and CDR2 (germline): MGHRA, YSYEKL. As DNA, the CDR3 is TGCGCCAGCAGCCAAGATCCAGGGCCCACCGGGGAGCTGTTTTTT. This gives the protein CASSQDPGPTGELFF.

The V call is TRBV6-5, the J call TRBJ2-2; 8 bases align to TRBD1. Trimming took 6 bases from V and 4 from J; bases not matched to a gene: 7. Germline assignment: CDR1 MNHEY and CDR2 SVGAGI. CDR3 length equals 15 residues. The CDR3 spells CASRKDRVFTGELFF. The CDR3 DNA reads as TGTGCCAGCAGAAAGGACAGGGTGTTCACCGGGGAGCTGTTTTTT.

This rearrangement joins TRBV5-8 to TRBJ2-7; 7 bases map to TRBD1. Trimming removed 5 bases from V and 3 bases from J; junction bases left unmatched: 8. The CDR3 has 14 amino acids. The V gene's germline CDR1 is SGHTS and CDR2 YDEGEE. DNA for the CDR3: TGTGCCAGCAGGTTATTCGGGACAGACTACGAGCAGTACTTC. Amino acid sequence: CASRLFGTDYEQYF. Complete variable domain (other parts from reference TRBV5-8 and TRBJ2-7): EAGVTQSPTHLIKTRGQQATLRCSPISGHTSVYWYQQALGLGLQFLLWYDEGEERNRGNFPPRFSGRQFPNYSSELNVNALELEDSALYLCASRLFGTDYEQYFGPGTRLTVT.

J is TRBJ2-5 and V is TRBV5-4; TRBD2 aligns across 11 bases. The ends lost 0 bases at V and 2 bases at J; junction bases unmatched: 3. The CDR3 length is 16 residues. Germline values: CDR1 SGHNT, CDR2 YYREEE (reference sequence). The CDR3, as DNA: TGTGCCAGCAGCTTGGGGGTAGCGGGAGGGCAAGAGACCCAGTACTTC. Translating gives CASSLGVAGGQETQYF.

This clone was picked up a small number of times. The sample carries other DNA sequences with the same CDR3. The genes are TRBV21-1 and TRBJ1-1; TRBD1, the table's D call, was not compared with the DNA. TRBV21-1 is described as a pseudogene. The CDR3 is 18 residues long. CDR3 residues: CASSKMAVTGVYCTEAFF. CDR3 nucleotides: TGTGCCAGCAGCAAAATGGCGGTGACAGGGGTATATTGCACTGAAGCTTTCTTT.

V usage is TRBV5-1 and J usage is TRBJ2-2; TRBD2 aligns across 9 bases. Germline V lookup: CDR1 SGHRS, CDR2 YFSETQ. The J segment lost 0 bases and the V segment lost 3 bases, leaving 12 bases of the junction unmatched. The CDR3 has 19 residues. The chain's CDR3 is CASSSRSFAGGTNTGELFF. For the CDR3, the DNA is TGCGCCAGCAGCTCCCGTTCCTTTGCGGGGGGGACGAACACCGGGGAGCTGTTTTTT.

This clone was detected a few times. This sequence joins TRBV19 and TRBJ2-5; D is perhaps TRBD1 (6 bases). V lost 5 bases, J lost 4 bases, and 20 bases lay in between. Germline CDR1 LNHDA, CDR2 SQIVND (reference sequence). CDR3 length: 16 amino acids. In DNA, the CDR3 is TGTGCCAGTAGTGTCGGACAGCCTCGGGGACGAGAGACCCAGTACTTC. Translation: CASSVGQPRGRETQYF.

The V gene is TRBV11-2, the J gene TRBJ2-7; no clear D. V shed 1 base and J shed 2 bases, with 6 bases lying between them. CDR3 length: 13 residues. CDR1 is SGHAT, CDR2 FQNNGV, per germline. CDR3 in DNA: TGTGCCAGCAGCTTAGCAGGTACCTACGAGCAGTACTTC. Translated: CASSLAGTYEQYF.

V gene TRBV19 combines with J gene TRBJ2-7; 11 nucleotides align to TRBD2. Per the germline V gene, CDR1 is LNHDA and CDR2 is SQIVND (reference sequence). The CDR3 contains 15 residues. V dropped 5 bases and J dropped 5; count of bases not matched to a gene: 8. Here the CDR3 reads CASSETSGISHEQYF. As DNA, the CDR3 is TGTGCCAGTAGTGAGACTAGCGGGATATCCCACGAGCAGTACTTC.

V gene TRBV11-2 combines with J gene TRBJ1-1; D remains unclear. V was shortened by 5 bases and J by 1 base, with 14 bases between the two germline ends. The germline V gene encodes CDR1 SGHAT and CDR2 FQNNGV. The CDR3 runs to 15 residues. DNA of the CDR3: TGTGCCAGCAGCCCTCAAATTACGGGGAACACTGAAGCTTTCTTT. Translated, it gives CASSPQITGNTEAFF.

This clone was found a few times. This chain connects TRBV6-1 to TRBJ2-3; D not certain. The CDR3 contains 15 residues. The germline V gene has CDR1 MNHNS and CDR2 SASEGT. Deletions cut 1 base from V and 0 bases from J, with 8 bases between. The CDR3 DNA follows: TGTGCCAGCAGTGAAGTGGGCCCTAGCACAGATACGCAGTATTTT. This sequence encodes CASSEVGPSTDTQYF.

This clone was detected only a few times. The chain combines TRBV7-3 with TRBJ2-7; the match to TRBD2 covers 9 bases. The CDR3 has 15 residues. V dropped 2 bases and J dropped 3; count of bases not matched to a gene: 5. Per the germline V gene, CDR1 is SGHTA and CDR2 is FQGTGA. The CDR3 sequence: CASSLRASGNYEQYF. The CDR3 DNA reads TGTGCCAGCAGCTTACGGGCTAGCGGGAACTACGAGCAGTACTTC.

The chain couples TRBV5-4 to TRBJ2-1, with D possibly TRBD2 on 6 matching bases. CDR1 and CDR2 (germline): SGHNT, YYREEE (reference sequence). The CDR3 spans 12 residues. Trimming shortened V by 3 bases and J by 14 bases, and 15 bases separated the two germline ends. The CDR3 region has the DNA TGTGCCAGCAGCTCCCCCCCTAGCGTTGAGTTCTTC. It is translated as CASSSPPSVEFF.

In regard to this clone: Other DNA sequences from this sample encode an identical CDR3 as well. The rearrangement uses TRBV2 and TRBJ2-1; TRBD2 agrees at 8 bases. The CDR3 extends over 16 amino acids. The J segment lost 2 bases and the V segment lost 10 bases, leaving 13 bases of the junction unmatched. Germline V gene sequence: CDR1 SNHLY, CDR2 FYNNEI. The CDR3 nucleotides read TGTGCCATCCAGCCTACCTTAGCGGGAACCTACAATGAGCAGTTCTTC. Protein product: CAIQPTLAGTYNEQFF.

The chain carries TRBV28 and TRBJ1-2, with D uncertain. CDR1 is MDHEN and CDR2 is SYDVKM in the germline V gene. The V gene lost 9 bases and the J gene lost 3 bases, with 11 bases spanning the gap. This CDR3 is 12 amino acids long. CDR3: CASSLNYYGYTF. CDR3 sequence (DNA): TGTGCCAGTAGCCTGAACTACTATGGCTACACCTTC.

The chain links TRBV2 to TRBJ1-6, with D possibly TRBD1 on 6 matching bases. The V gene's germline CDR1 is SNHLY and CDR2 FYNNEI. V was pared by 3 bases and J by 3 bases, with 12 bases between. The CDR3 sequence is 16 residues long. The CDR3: CASSEKEGVYNSPLHF. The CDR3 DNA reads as TGTGCCAGCAGTGAGAAAGAGGGGGTCTATAATTCACCCCTCCACTTT.

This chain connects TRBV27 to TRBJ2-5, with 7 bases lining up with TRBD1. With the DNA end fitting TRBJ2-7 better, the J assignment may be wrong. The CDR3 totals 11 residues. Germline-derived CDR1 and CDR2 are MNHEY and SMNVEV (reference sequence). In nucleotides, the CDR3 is TGTGCCAGCAAGGGGGCCCTCGAGCAGTACTTC. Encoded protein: CASKGALEQYF.

CDR3 DNA sequence: TGCGCCAGCAGGACAGCGGGAGGGGAGACCCAGTACTTC. This sequence encodes CASRTAGGETQYF. The V call is TRBV10-2, the J call TRBJ2-5; TRBD2 matches 10 bases. The CDR3 runs to 13 residues. Germline assignment: CDR1 WSHSY and CDR2 SAAADI. Germline trimming cut 6 bases from V and 5 bases from J; bases unmatched to any gene: 3.

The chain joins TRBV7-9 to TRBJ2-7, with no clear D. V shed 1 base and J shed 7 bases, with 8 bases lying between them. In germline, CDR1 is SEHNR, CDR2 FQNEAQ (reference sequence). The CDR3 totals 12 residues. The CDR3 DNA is TGTGCCAGCAGCTTAGTTGATCGGGAGCAGTACTTC. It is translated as CASSLVDREQYF.

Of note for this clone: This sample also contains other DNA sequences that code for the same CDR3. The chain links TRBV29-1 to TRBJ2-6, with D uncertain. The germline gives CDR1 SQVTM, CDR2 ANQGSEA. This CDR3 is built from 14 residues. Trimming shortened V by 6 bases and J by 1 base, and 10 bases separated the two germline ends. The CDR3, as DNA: TGCAGCGTGACCCCGGGTTCTGGGGCCAACGTCCTGACTTTC. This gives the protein CSVTPGSGANVLTF. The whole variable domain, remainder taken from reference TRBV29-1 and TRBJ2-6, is SAVISQKPSRDICQRGTSLTIQCQVDSQVTMMFWYRQQPGQSLTLIATANQGSEATYESGFVIDKFPISRPNLTFSTLTVSNMSPEDSSIYLCSVTPGSGANVLTFGAGSRLTVL.

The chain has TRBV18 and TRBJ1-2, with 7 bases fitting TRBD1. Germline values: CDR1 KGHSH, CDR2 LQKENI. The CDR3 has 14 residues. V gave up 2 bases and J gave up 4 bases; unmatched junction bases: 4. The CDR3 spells CASSPETGLYGYTF. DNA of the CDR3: TGTGCCAGCTCACCAGAGACAGGGCTCTATGGCTACACCTTC.

This CDR3 reads CAWSRAGSANEKLFF. The CDR3 nucleotides read TGTGCCTGGAGCCGCGCGGGATCAGCTAATGAAAAACTGTTTTTT. J is TRBJ1-4 and V is TRBV30, with D hard to call. Trimming took 3 bases from V and 3 from J, leaving 14 bases between them. The CDR3 runs 15 residues. CDR1 and CDR2 from the germline V gene are GTSNPN and SVGIG (reference sequence).

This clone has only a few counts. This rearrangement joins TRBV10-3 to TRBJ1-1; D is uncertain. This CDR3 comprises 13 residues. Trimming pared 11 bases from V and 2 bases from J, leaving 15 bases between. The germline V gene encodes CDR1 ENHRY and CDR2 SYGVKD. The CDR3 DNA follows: TGTGCCGTCTCCCCCCGGGAAAACACTGAAGCTTTCTTT. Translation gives CAVSPRENTEAFF.

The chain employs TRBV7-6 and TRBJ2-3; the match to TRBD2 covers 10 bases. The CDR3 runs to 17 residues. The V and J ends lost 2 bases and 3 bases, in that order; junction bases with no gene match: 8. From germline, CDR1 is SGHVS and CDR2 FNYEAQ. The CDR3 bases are TGTGCCAGCAGCTTATGGCTAGCGGGAGAGGGTACAGATACGCAGTATTTT. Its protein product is CASSLWLAGEGTDTQYF.

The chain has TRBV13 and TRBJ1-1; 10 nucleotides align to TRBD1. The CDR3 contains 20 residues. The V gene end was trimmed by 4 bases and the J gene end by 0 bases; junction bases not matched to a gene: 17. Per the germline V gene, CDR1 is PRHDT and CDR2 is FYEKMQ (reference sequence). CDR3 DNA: TGTGCCAGCAGCTGTACGACAGGGGGCGAGTGCCAGGGGATGAACACTGAAGCTTTCTTT. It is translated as CASSCTTGGECQGMNTEAFF.

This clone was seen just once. CDR3 loop: CASSSTTVNYGYTF. The DNA of the CDR3 is TGCGCCAGCAGCTCGACGACAGTTAACTATGGCTACACCTTC. The chain combines TRBV5-1 with TRBJ1-2, with D tentatively TRBD1 (5 bases). The V end was cut by 3 bases, the J end by 1 base, with 10 bases between. The V gene's germline CDR1 is SGHRS and CDR2 YFSETQ. The CDR3 has 14 residues.

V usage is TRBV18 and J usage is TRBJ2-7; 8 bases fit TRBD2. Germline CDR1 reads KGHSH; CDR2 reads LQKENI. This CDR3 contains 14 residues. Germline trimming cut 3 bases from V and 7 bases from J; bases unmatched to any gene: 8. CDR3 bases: TGTGCCAGCTCACCGGCGGGAGGAGGGGTTGAGCAGTACTTC. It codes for CASSPAGGGVEQYF.

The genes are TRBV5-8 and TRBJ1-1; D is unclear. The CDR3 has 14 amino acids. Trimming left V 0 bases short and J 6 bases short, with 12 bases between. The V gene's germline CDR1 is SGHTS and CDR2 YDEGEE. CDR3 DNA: TGTGCCAGCAGCTTGGTCCACAGTTATCCTGAAGCTTTCTTT. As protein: CASSLVHSYPEAFF.

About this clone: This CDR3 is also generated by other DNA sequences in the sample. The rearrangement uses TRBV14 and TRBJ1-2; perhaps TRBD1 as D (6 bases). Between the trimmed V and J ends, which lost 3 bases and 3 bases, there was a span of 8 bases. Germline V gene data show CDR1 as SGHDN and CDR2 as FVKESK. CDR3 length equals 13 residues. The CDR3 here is CASSQGHDYGYTF. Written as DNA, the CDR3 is TGTGCCAGCAGCCAGGGACACGACTATGGCTACACCTTC.

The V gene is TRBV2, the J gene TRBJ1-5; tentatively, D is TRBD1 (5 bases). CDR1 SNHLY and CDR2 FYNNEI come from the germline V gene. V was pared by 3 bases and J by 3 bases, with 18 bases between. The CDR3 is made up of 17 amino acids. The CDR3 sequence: CASSEGIYSGNNQPQHF. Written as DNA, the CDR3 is TGTGCCAGCAGTGAGGGAATTTATTCAGGGAACAATCAGCCCCAGCATTTT.